This TCR beta chain is drawn from a study of T cells expressing NK-cell markers. Study summary: Source material for TCR beta repertoires consisted of sorted CD3+CD56+NKG2C+, CD3+CD56+NKG2C- and CD3+CD56-NKG2C+ T cells. Overall study results and limits: Each of six donors carried dominant NKG2C+ clonotypes accounting for roughly 1.0-7.5% of CD8+ T cells. Several donors' CD3+CD56-NKG2C+ cells were dominated by the same clonotypes.

Scientists made TCR beta cDNA using 5'RACE template switching with UMIs. From its re-call of the 5' RACE reads, TCRdb lists each CDR3 protein once, without DNA. The table counts 500,000 to 700,000 distinct CDR3 sequences; roughly 3.6% lies in the top ten. On this clonotype: No antigen is known for it.

The CDR3 extends over 17 amino acids. Germline CDR1 and CDR2: SGHDT and YYEEEE. This chain joins TRBV5-6 and TRBJ1-3. Sequencing input: blood T cells: a sorted CD56 or NKG2C T cell subset, CD4+ or CD8+ T cells, or bulk PBMC T cells (not recorded which). The origin of this receptor is a man aged 18-30 years in good health. This CDR3 is CASSLAARVIGGNTIYF.